This T cell receptor beta chain was recorded in a study of blood T cell repertoires in COVID-19. Across the study: There were acute and convalescent COVID-19 samples, and they came from the United States, Italy and Spain. T cells, B-cell-depleted T cells, or PBMCs supplied cDNA or gDNA.

The germline V gene encodes CDR1 MNHEY and CDR2 SVGEGT. The CDR3 runs to 14 residues. Deletions cut 3 bases from V and 4 bases from J, with 13 bases between. Authors' methods: Reference gene primer amplification gave estimated nucleated cell counts. Sequencing was performed with immunoSEQ multiplex PCR; in TCRdb, only in-frame clones are kept and a portion is missing. V and J calls and clone size are copied from that table; D and trimming were computed from the DNA. Among under 300,000 clones listed, around 79% were seen once. The sequence came from a woman of 80 years or more with acute or convalescent COVID-19. The sample consisted of peripheral blood. The genes are TRBV6-2 or TRBV6-3 and TRBJ2-7, with D possibly being TRBD1 (6 bases). DNA of the CDR3: TGTGCCAGCAGTTATTGGCAGGGGAAGTACGAGCAGTACTTC. Its protein is CASSYWQGKYEQYF.